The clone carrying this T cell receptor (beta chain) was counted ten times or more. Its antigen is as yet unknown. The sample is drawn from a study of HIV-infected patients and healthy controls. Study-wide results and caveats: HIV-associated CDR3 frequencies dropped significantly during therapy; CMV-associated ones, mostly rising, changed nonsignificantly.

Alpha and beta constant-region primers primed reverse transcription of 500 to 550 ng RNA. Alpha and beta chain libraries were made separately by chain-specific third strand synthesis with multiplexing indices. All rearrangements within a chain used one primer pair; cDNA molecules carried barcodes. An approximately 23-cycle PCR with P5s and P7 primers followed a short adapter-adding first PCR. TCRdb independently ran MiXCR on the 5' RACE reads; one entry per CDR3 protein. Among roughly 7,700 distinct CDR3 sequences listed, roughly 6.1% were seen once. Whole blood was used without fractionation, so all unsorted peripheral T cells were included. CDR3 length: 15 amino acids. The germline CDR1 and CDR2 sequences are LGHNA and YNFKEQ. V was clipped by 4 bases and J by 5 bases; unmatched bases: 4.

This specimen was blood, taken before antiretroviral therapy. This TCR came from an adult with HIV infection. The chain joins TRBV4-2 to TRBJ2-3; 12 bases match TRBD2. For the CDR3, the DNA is TGTGCCAGCAGCCGGACTAGCGGGGAAGTAGATACGCAGTATTTT. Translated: CASSRTSGEVDTQYF.